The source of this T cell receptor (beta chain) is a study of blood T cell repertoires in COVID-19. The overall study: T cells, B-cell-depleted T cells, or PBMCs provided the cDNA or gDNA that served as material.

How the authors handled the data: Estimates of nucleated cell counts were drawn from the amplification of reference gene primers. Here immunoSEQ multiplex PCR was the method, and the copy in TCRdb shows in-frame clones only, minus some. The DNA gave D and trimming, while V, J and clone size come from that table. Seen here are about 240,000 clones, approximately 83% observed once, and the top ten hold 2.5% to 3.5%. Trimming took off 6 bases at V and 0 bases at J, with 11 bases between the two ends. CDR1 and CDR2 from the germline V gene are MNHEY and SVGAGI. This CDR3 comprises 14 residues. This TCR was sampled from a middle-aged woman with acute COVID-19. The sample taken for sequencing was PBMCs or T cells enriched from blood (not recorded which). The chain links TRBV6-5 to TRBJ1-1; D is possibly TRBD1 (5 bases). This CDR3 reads CASRNRFMNTEAFF. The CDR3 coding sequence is TGTGCCAGCAGGAACAGGTTCATGAACACTGAAGCTTTCTTT.